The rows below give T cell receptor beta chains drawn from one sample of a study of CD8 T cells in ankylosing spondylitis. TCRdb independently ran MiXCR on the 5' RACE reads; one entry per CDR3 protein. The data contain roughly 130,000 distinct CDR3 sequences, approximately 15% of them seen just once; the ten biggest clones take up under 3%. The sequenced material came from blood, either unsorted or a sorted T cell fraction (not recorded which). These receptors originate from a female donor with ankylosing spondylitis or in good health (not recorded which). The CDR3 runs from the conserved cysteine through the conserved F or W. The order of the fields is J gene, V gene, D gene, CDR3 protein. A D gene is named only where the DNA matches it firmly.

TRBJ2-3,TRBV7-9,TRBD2,CASIIDGLALTDTQYF
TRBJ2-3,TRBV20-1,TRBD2,CSAASGSVTDTQYF
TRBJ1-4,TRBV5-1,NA,CASSLVGGGTNEKLFF
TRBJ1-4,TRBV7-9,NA,CASSYSRANEKLFF
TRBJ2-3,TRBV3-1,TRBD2,CASSQDGGGGTDTQYF
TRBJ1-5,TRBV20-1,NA,CSARVADQPQHF
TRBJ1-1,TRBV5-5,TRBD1,CASRSGTGGFLPEAFF
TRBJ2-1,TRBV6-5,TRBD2,CASSYSFLAGGPSEQFF
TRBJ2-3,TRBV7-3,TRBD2,CASSLNGPSPSGGTDTQYF
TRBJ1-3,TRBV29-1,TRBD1,CSVEKGTAPGNTIYF
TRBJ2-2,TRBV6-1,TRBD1,CASTRGLTGELFF
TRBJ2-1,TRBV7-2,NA,CASSLGWGSYNEQFF
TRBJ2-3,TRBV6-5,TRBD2,CASSYGASGIADTQYF
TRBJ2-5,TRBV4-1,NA,CAKTAGQETQYF
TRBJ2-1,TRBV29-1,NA,CSVELLAGRKEQFF
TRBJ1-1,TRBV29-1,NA,CSVGHVAGTNTEAFF
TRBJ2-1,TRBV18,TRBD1,CASSPTGAGNEQFF
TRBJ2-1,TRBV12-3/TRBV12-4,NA,CASSFSPRGSSYNEQFF
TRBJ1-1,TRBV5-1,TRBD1,CASSHLPGQGFWTEAFF
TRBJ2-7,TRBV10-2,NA,CASSEFHEQYF
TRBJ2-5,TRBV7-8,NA,CASSLVFVQKETQYF
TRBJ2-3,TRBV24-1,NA,CATSRVGGTDTQYF